This passage covers 13 T cell receptor beta chains from one sample sequenced in a study of early T cells in non-severe SARS-CoV-2 infection. MiXCR, run by TCRdb on the 5' RACE reads, gives a single entry per CDR3 protein. The sample lists about 33,000 distinct CDR3 sequences; roughly 4% were seen once. The sequenced sample was whole blood. The receptors were gathered from an adult who was a healthcare worker with PCR-confirmed SARS-CoV-2 infection or an uninfected control (not recorded which).

The chain links TRBV7-9 to TRBJ2-2; the D gene is possibly TRBD2 (6 bases). Trimming pared 5 bases from V and 1 base from J, leaving 20 bases between. This CDR3 comprises 18 residues. Germline V gene sequence: CDR1 SEHNR, CDR2 FQNEAQ (reference sequence). CDR3 in DNA: TGTGCCAGCAGCGACCGCCTCGCGGGGACGAGGAACACCGGGGAGCTGTTTTTT. This sequence encodes CASSDRLAGTRNTGELFF.

In this sample, this clonotype turned up many times. This chain connects TRBV18 to TRBJ2-1; 9 bases agree with TRBD1. Trimming cost V 0 bases and J 5 bases; bases outside gene matches: 2. The CDR3 extends over 15 amino acids. CDR1 and CDR2 (germline): KGHSH, LQKENI. In DNA, the CDR3 is TGTGCCAGCTCACCACCGGGACAGGGTAACAATGAGCAGTTCTTC. Its translation is CASSPPGQGNNEQFF.

This clonotype was seen many times. This chain joins TRBV30 and TRBJ2-1, with a possible D match to TRBD2 (5 bases). Trimming took off 3 bases at V and 8 bases at J, with 11 bases between the two ends. The CDR3 contains 12 residues. The germline V gene encodes CDR1 GTSNPN and CDR2 SVGIG (reference sequence). DNA for the CDR3: TGTGCCTGGAGCCCTACTAGTTATGAGCAGTTCTTC. Protein product: CAWSPTSYEQFF.

This clonotype was observed at least ten times. The V and J genes are TRBV19 and TRBJ1-2, with a possible D match to TRBD1 (5 bases). Deletions cut 1 base from V and 6 bases from J, with 15 bases between. Germline values: CDR1 LNHDA, CDR2 SQIVND (reference sequence). CDR3 length: 15 amino acids. This CDR3 reads CASSIGPAAGDGYTF. For the CDR3, the DNA is TGTGCCAGTAGTATAGGACCAGCTGCGGGGGATGGCTACACCTTC.

By sample share, this clonotype is medium-sized. CDR3 in amino acids: CASSTGQLQVGYTF. CDR3 coding DNA: TGTGCCAGTAGTACCGGACAGCTACAGGTTGGCTACACCTTC. This chain links TRBV19 with TRBJ1-2; D is possibly TRBD1 (6 bases). Trimming shortened V by 4 bases and J by 7 bases, and 16 bases separated the two germline ends. The germline gives CDR1 LNHDA, CDR2 SQIVND (reference sequence). This CDR3 region has 14 residues.

This clonotype was seen repeatedly, ten times or more. The chain employs TRBV7-2 and TRBJ1-5, with D maybe TRBD1 (5 bases). CDR1 and CDR2 (germline): SGHTA, FQGNSA. V was clipped by 0 bases and J by 4 bases, with 10 bases between them. The CDR3 loop spans 15 amino acids. The CDR3 sequence: CASSLAPGVNQPQHF. CDR3 in DNA: TGTGCCAGCAGCTTAGCGCCGGGGGTGAATCAGCCCCAGCATTTT.

This clonotype was observed at least ten times. This sequence joins TRBV19 and TRBJ1-5, with D possibly matching TRBD1 (5 bases). Germline V CDR1 and CDR2: LNHDA, SQIVND (reference sequence). V was clipped by 6 bases and J by 7 bases, with 13 bases between them. The CDR3 consists of 13 residues. The CDR3 is CASRDKAGQPQHF. The CDR3 region has the DNA TGTGCCAGTAGGGACAAGGCCGGACAGCCCCAGCATTTT. Combining the CDR3 with reference TRBV19 and TRBJ1-5 gives the whole variable domain DGGITQSPKYLFRKEGQNVTLSCEQNLNHDAMYWYRQDPGQGLRLIYYSQIVNDFQKGDIAEGYSVSREKKESFPLTVTSAQKNPTAFYLCASRDKAGQPQHFGDGTRLSIL.

Many counts were recorded for this clonotype. V usage is TRBV11-2 and J usage is TRBJ2-1; D remains unclear. Trimming left V 7 bases short and J 0 bases short, with 10 bases between. Germline V CDR1 and CDR2: SGHAT, FQNNGV. This CDR3 has 14 residues. In DNA form, the CDR3 reads TGTGCCAGCACCACCGGTATCTCCTACAATGAGCAGTTCTTC. It translates to CASTTGISYNEQFF.

This clonotype occurred many times. This chain connects TRBV20-1 to TRBJ2-5; 8 nucleotides agree with TRBD1. Per germline, CDR1 DFQATT and CDR2 SNEGSKA (reference sequence). CDR3 length: 13 residues. V gave up 2 bases and J gave up 5 bases; unmatched junction bases: 4. The CDR3 here is CSARQGASETQYF. The CDR3 nucleotides are TGCAGTGCTAGACAGGGGGCGAGTGAGACCCAGTACTTC.

This clonotype was recorded many times. The chain has TRBV27 and TRBJ1-5; D possibly corresponds to TRBD1 (5 bases). CDR1 is MNHEY, CDR2 SMNVEV, per germline (reference sequence). The CDR3 is 14 residues long. Trimming cost V 5 bases and J 1 base, with 9 bases left between them. CDR3 region: CASSPWGSNQPQHF. The CDR3 DNA is TGTGCCAGCAGTCCCTGGGGGAGCAATCAGCCCCAGCATTTT.

This clonotype was recorded many times. The V gene is TRBV5-1, the J gene TRBJ2-4; D unresolved. CDR3 length: 14 amino acids. With 4 bases removed from V and 8 bases from J, the gap between germline ends came to 16 bases. CDR1 and CDR2 (germline): SGHRS, YFSETQ. The CDR3 here is CASSRAQKRDIQYF. In DNA, the CDR3 is TGCGCCAGCAGCAGGGCCCAGAAGCGTGACATTCAGTACTTC.

This clonotype was seen at least ten times. The chain recombines TRBV7-2 with TRBJ2-3; D unclear. Germline CDR1 and CDR2: SGHTA and FQGNSA. V was clipped by 1 base and J by 0 bases, with 8 bases between them. CDR3 length: 15 residues. In DNA form, the CDR3 reads TGTGCCAGCAGCTTAGAGGGCAGAAGCACAGATACGCAGTATTTT. It translates to CASSLEGRSTDTQYF.

The sample holds many counts of this clonotype. The chain employs TRBV27 and TRBJ2-7; D gene uncertain. The CDR3 is 10 amino acids. Per the germline V gene, CDR1 is MNHEY and CDR2 is SMNVEV (reference sequence). V gave up 2 bases and J gave up 5 bases, with 1 base separating them. The CDR3 coding sequence is TGTGCCAGCAGTTTAGACGAGCAGTACGTC. Its protein is CASSLDEQYV.